This TCR beta chain was identified in a study of cytomegalovirus exposure and HLA in healthy donors. Points from the study as a whole: In an earlier analysis, productive rearrangement rates for most beta V segments clustered near 87% or 30%.

A note on this clone: What it recognizes is unknown.

The PCR was carried out with 60 Vbeta primers and 13 Jbeta primers. Assay: immunoSEQ multiplex PCR; the TCRdb copy retains only in-frame clones and omits some. The sample lists 110,000 or so clones; about 78% were seen once. Sequences were obtained from PBMCs. The clonotype was recovered from a woman aged 25 to 45 in good health and CMV-seropositive.

In nucleotides, the CDR3 is TGTGCCAGCAGCTTAGCCTCAGGGATCAATGAGCAGTTCTTC. Translating it yields CASSLASGINEQFF. V is TRBV7-8 and J is TRBJ2-1; D is perhaps TRBD1 (5 bases). The CDR3 has 14 residues. V shed 0 bases and J shed 6 bases, with 9 bases lying between them. Germline V gene lookup returns CDR1 SGHVS and CDR2 FQNEAQ.